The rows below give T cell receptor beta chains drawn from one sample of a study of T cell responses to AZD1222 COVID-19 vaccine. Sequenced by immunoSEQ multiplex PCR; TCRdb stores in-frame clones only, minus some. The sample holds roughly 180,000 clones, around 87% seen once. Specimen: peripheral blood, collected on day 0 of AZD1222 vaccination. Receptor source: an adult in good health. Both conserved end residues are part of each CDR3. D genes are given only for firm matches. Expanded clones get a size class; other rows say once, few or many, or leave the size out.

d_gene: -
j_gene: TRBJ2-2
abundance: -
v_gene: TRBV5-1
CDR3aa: CASSPRGENTGELFF
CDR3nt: TGCGCCAGCAGCCCCCGGGGTGAGAACACCGGGGAGCTGTTTTTT

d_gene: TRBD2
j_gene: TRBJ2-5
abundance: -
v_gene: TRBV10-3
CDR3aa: CAISEGGVETQYF
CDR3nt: TGTGCCATCAGTGAGGGGGGGGTAGAGACCCAGTACTTC

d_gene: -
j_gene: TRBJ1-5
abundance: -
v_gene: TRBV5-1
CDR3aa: CASSLDRNQPQHF
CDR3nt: TGCGCCAGCAGCTTGGACAGGAATCAGCCCCAGCATTTT

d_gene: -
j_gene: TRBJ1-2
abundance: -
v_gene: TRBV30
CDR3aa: CAWSVLTGRSTTYNYGYTF
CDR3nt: TGTGCCTGGAGTGTGCTGACAGGAAGAAGCACAACCTATAACTATGGCTACACCTTC

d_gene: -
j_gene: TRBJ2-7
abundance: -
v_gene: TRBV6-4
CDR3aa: CASSDSGGYKYEQYF
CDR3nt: TGTGCCAGCAGTGACTCGGGGGGTTATAAGTACGAGCAGTACTTC

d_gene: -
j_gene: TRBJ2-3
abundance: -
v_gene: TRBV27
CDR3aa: CASSLIGLRAPDTQYF
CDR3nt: TGTGCCAGCAGTTTGATTGGCCTGCGGGCCCCTGATACGCAGTATTTT

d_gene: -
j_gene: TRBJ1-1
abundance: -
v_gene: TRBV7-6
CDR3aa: CASSPNQGLSTEAFF
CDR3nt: TGTGCCAGCAGCCCAAATCAGGGACTGTCCACTGAAGCTTTCTTT

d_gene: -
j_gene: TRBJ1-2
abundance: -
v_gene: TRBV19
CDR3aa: CASTMTQGFYGYTF
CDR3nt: TGTGCCAGCACCATGACACAGGGATTCTATGGCTACACCTTC

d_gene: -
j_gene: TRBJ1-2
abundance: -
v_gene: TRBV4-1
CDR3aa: CASSQEDPRGDGYTF
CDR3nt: TGCGCCAGCAGCCAAGAGGACCCGAGGGGGGATGGCTACACCTTC

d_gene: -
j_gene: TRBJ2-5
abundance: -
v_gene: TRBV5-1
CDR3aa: CASSLGAGAEETQYF
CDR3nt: TGCGCCAGCAGCCTAGGCGCCGGGGCTGAGGAGACCCAGTACTTC

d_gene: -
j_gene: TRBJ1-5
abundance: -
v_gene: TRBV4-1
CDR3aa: CASSQDRAGSNQPQHF
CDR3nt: TGCGCCAGCAGCCAAGATAGGGCAGGTAGCAATCAGCCCCAGCATTTT

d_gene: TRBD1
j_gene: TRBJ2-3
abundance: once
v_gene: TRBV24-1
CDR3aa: CATSDRPGQGADADTQYF
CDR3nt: TGTGCCACCAGTGATAGACCGGGACAGGGGGCGGACGCAGATACGCAGTATTTT

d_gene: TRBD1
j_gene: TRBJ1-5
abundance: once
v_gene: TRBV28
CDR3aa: CASTQTGYSNQPQHF
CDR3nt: TGTGCCAGCACCCAGACAGGGTACAGCAATCAGCCCCAGCATTTT

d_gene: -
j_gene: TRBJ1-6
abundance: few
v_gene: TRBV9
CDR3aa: CASSTRPEDTPLHF
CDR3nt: TGTGCCAGCAGCACACGGCCCGAGGACACCCCCCTCCACTTT

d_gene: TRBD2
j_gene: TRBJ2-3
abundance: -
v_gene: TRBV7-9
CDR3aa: CASSQGLAGPDTQYF
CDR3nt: TGTGCCAGCAGCCAAGGACTAGCGGGACCCGATACGCAGTATTTT

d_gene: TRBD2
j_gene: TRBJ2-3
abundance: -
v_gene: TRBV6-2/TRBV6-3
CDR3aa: CASSYPWGGVADTQYF
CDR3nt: TGTGCCAGCAGTTATCCCTGGGGGGGAGTCGCAGATACGCAGTATTTT

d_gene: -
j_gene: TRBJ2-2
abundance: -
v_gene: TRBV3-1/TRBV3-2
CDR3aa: CASSHGPVAGELFF
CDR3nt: TGTGCCAGCAGCCACGGGCCCGTGGCCGGGGAGCTGTTTTTT

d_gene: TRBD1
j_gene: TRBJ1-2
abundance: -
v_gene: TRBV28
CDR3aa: CASSLPGTGAGYTF
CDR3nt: TGTGCCAGCAGCTTACCCGGGACAGGGGCGGGCTACACCTTC

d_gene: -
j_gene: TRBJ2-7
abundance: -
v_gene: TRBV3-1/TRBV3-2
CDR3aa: CASSQGQTLSYEQYF
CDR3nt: TGTGCCAGCAGCCAAGGCCAGACACTTAGCTACGAGCAGTACTTC

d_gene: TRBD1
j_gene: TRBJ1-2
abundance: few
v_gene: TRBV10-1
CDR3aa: CASSEGGGYGYTF
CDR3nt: TGCGCCAGCAGTGAAGGGGGCGGCTATGGCTACACCTTC

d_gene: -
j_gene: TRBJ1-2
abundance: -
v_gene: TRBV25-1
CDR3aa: CASQRSRSYGYTF
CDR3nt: TGTGCCAGCCAAAGGTCACGGAGCTATGGCTACACCTTC

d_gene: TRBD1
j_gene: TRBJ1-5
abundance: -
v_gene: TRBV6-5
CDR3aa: CASSRTGANQPQHF
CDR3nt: TGTGCCAGCAGCCGGACAGGGGCGAATCAGCCCCAGCATTTT

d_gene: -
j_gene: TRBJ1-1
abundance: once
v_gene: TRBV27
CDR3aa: CASSTMPTVNTEAFF
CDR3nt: TGTGCCAGCAGTACCATGCCGACGGTGAACACTGAAGCTTTCTTT

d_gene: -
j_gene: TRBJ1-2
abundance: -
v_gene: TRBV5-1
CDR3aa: CASSLGQSNYGYTF
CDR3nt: TGCGCCAGCAGCTTGGGACAGAGCAACTATGGCTACACCTTC

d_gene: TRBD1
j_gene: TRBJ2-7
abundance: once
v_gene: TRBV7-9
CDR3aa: CASSLSEGAQGEYF
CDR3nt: TGTGCCAGCAGCTTAAGTGAGGGGGCACAGGGGGAGTACTTC

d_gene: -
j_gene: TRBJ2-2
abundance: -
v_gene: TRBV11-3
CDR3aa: CASSLAPAGELFF
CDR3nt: TGTGCCAGCAGCTTAGCCCCAGCCGGGGAGCTGTTTTTT

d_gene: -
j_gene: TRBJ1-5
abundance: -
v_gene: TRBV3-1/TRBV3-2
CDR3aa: CASSQDQARHPNQPQHF
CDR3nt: TGTGCCAGCAGCCAAGACCAAGCCCGACATCCCAATCAGCCCCAGCATTTT

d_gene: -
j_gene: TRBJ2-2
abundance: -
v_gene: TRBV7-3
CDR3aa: CASSLKEFANTGELFF
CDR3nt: TGTGCCAGCAGCTTAAAAGAATTCGCGAACACCGGGGAGCTGTTTTTT

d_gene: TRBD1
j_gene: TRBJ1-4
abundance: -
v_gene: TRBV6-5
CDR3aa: CASRPQGVGEKLFF
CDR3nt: TGTGCCAGCAGACCACAGGGGGTTGGTGAAAAACTGTTTTTT

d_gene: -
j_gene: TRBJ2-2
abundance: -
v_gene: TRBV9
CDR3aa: CASSVPGGDSYGSGASNTGELFF
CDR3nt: TGTGCCAGCAGCGTTCCAGGGGGCGACTCTTATGGTAGCGGGGCGTCGAACACCGGGGAGCTGTTTTTT

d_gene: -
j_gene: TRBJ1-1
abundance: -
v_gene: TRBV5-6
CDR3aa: CASSFVMGEREAFF
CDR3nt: TGTGCCAGCAGCTTTGTGATGGGAGAACGCGAAGCTTTCTTT

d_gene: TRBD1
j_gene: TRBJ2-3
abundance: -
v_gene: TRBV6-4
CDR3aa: CAKKDRGQDTQYF
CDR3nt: TGTGCCAAAAAAGACAGGGGGCAAGATACGCAGTATTTT

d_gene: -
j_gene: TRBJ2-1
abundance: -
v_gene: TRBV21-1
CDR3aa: CASRLAGTSGSYEQFF
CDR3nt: TGTGCCAGCAGACTCGCCGGGACATCCGGATCCTATGAGCAGTTCTTC

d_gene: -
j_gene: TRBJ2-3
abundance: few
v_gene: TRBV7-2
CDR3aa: CASSLGTGLGTDTQYF
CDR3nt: TGTGCCAGCAGCTTAGGTACAGGGTTGGGTACAGATACGCAGTATTTT

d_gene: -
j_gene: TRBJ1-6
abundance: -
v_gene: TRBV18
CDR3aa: CASSPPRMTASPLHF
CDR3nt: TGTGCCAGCTCACCACCCCGGATGACAGCGTCACCCCTCCACTTT

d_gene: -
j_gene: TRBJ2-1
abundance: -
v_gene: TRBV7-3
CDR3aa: CASSNLRGEQFF
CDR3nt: TGTGCCAGCAGCAACTTGCGCGGGGAGCAGTTCTTC

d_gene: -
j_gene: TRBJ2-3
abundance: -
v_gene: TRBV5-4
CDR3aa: CASSSSGTDTQYF
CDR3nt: TGTGCCAGCAGCTCTAGCGGCACAGATACGCAGTATTTT

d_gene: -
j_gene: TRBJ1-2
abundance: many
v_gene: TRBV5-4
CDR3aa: CASSLELGREDGYTF
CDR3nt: TGTGCCAGCAGCTTGGAGCTCGGGAGGGAAGACGGCTACACCTTC

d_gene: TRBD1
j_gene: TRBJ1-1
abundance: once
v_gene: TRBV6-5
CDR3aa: CASSTDRGSWTEAFF
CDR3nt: TGTGCCAGCAGTACTGACAGGGGTTCCTGGACTGAAGCTTTCTTT

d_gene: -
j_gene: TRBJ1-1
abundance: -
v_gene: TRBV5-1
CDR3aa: CASSPRSGNAEAFF
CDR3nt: TGCGCCAGCAGCCCAAGGTCAGGGAATGCTGAAGCTTTCTTT

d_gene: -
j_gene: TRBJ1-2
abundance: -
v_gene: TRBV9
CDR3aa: CASSVEVTENYGYTF
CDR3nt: TGTGCCAGCAGCGTAGAGGTGACAGAGAACTATGGCTACACCTTC

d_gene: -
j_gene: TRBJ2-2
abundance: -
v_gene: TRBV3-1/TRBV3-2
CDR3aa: CASTPRGNTGELFF
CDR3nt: TGTGCCAGCACCCCAAGGGGGAACACCGGGGAGCTGTTTTTT

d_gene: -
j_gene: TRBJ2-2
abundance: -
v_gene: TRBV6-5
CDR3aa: CASRDDRLNTGELFF
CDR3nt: TGTGCCAGCAGGGATGACAGACTGAACACCGGGGAGCTGTTTTTT

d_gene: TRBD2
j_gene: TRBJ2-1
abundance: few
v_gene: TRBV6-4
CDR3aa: CASSEGSGGHNEQFF
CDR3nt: TGTGCCAGCAGTGAGGGTAGCGGGGGCCACAATGAGCAGTTCTTC

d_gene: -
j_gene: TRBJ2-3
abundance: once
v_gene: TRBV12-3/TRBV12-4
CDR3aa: CASSPNTGNTEYF
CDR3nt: TGTGCCAGCAGCCCAAATACAGGGAATACGGAGTATTTT

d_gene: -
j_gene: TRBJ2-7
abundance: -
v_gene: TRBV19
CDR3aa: CASSTLPSAVSNEQYF
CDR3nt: TGTGCCAGTAGTACTCTCCCTAGTGCGGTGAGCAACGAGCAGTACTTC